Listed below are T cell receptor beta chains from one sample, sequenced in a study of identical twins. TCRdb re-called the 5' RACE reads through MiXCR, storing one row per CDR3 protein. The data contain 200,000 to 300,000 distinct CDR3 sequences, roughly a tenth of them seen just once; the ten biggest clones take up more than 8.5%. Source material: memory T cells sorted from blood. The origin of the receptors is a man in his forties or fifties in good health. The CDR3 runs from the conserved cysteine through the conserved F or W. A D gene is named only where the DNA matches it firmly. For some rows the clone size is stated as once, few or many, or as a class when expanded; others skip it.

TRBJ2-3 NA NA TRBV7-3 CASKAGASTDTQYF TGTGCCAGCAAGGCCGGAGCTAGCACAGATACGCAGTATTTT
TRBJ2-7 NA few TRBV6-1 CASRGPGTRSYEQYF TGTGCCAGCAGGGGACCGGGGACTCGATCCTACGAGCAGTACTTC
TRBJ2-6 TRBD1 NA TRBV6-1 CASSTVPGQGSGANVLTF TGTGCCAGCAGTACCGTCCCGGGACAGGGATCAGGGGCCAACGTCCTGACTTTC
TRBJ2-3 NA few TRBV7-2 CASSLEGQTATQYF TGTGCCAGCAGCTTAGAAGGACAGACTGCTACGCAGTATTTT
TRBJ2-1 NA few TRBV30 CAWNQGLLAGEQFF TGTGCCTGGAACCAAGGACTATTGGCGGGTGAGCAGTTCTTC
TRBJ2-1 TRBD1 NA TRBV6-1 CASRPGTGDIGEQFF TGTGCCAGCAGACCCGGGACAGGGGATATCGGTGAGCAGTTCTTC
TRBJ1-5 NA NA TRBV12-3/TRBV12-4 CASSLEGQPQHF TGTGCCAGCAGTTTGGAAGGTCAGCCCCAGCATTTT
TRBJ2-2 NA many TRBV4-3 CASSQDVEPGELFF TGCGCCAGCAGCCAGGACGTGGAACCCGGGGAGCTGTTTTTT
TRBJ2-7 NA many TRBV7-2 CASSLYGSTYEQYF TGTGCCAGCAGCTTATACGGTTCTACCTACGAGCAGTACTTC
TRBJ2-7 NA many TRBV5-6 CASSSRGGAHEQYF TGTGCCAGCAGCTCAAGGGGGGGGGCCCACGAGCAGTACTTC
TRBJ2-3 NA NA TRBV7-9 CASSQTRATDTQYF TGTGCCAGCAGCCAAACGAGGGCCACAGATACGCAGTATTTT
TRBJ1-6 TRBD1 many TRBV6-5 CASSYRGQGFYNSPLHF TGTGCCAGCAGTTACCGGGGACAGGGGTTCTATAATTCACCCCTCCACTTT
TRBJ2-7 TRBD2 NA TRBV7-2 CASSYPGGGINEQYF TGTGCCAGCAGCTACCCCGGGGGGGGAATCAACGAGCAGTACTTC
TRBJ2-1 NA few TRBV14 CASSQDRAISYNEQFF TGTGCCAGCAGCCAAGATAGGGCTATCTCCTACAATGAGCAGTTCTTC
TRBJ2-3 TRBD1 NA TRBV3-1 CASSQDPTGGLGQYF TGTGCCAGCAGCCAAGATCCTACAGGGGGCCTGGGGCAGTATTTT
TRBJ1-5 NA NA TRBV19 CASSAGVATGNQPQHF TGTGCCAGTAGTGCCGGGGTGGCGACCGGGAATCAGCCCCAGCATTTT
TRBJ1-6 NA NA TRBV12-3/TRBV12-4 CASSTDRSLYNSPLHF TGTGCCAGCAGTACAGACAGGTCACTCTATAATTCACCCCTCCACTTT
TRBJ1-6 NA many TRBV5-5 CASSLGQSPNYNSPLHF TGTGCCAGCAGCTTGGGACAGTCCCCCAACTATAATTCACCCCTCCACTTT
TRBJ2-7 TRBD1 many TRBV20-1 CSARDLHGTGGTYEQYF TGCAGTGCTAGAGATCTCCATGGGACAGGGGGGACCTACGAGCAGTACTTC
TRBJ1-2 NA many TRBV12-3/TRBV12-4 CASSSSNYGYTF TGTGCCAGCAGTAGTTCTAACTATGGCTACACCTTC
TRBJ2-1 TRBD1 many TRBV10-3 CATKNRDRGHNEQFF TGTGCCACCAAGAACCGGGACAGGGGGCACAATGAGCAGTTCTTC
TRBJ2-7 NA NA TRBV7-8 CATTSGAPADEQYF TGTGCCACCACCTCCGGGGCACCGGCGGACGAGCAGTACTTC
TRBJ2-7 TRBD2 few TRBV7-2 CASSLALASGYEQYF TGTGCCAGCAGCTTAGCGCTGGCTAGCGGTTACGAGCAGTACTTC
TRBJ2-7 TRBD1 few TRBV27 CASSHRQGANEQYF TGTGCCAGCAGTCATAGACAGGGGGCAAACGAGCAGTACTTC
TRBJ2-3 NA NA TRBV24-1 CATSDHKGLFGGTDTQYF TGTGCCACCAGTGACCATAAGGGACTTTTCGGAGGCACAGATACGCAGTATTTT
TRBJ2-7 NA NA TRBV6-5 CASSYSLKAGWNEQYF TGTGCCAGCAGTTACTCGCTGAAGGCAGGGTGGAACGAGCAGTACTTC
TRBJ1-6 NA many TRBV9 CASQTGVNSPLHF TGTGCCAGTCAAACGGGGGTTAATTCACCCCTCCACTTT
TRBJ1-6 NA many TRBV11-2 CASSHEARSPLHF TGTGCCAGCAGCCACGAGGCACGTTCACCCCTCCACTTT
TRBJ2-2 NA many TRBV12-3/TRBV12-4 CASGVTNTGELFF TGTGCCAGCGGAGTTACGAACACCGGGGAGCTGTTTTTT
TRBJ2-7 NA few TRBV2 CASSESSYEQYF TGTGCCAGCAGTGAGAGCTCCTACGAGCAGTACTTC
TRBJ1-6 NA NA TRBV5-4 CASSLEGTNSPLHF TGTGCCAGCAGCTTGGAGGGGACTAATTCACCCCTCCACTTT
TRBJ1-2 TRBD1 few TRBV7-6 CASSPKRTGAPSGYTF TGTGCCAGCAGCCCCAAGAGGACAGGGGCCCCTTCCGGCTACACCTTC
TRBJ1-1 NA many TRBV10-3 CAISDKGGGNTEAFF TGTGCCATCAGTGATAAGGGGGGGGGGAACACTGAAGCTTTCTTT
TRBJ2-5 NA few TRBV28 CASGDSSRIGETQYF TGTGCCAGCGGGGATAGCTCCAGAATAGGGGAGACCCAGTACTTC
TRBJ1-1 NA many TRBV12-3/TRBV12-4 CASRAVNTEAFF TGTGCCAGCAGGGCAGTGAACACTGAAGCTTTCTTT
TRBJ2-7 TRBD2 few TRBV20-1 CSAPVLAGGLQYF TGCAGTGCTCCTGTACTAGCGGGGGGGTTGCAGTACTTC
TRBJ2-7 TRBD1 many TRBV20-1 CSASKPGQGNREQYF TGCAGTGCTAGTAAGCCGGGACAGGGGAACAGGGAGCAGTACTTC
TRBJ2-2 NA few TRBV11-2 CASSSWTPANTGELFF TGTGCCAGCAGCTCTTGGACACCCGCGAACACCGGGGAGCTGTTTTTT
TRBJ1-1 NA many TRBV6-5 CASSYSIGRKTEAFF TGTGCCAGCAGTTACTCGATCGGGCGCAAAACTGAAGCTTTCTTT
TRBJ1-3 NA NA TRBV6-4 CASSEQAGNTIYF TGTGCCAGCAGTGAGCAAGCTGGAAACACCATATATTTT
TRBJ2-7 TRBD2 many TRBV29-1 CSVRGAGGGYEQYF TGCAGCGTTCGAGGGGCGGGAGGCGGTTACGAGCAGTACTTC
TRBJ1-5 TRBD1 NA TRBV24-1 CATSEAGQGANQPQHF TGTGCCACCAGTGAAGCGGGACAGGGGGCTAATCAGCCCCAGCATTTT
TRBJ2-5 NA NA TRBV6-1 CASSAPVIVFQETQYF TGTGCCAGCAGCGCCCCCGTGATAGTATTCCAAGAGACCCAGTACTTC
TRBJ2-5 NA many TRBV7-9 CASSLDETQYF TGTGCCAGCAGCTTAGATGAGACCCAGTACTTC
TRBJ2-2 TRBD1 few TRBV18 CASSLRTGGTNGELFF TGTGCCAGCTCTCTTCGGACAGGGGGAACGAACGGGGAGCTGTTTTTT
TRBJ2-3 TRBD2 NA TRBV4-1 CASSQSGAGVGDTQYF TGCGCCAGCAGCCAAAGTGGAGCGGGGGTCGGGGATACGCAGTATTTT
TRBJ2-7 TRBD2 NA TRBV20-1 CSASLAGGYEQYF TGCAGTGCTAGCCTAGCGGGGGGCTACGAGCAGTACTTC
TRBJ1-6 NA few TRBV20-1 CSARASAGDQSPLHF TGCAGTGCTAGAGCGTCGGCAGGGGATCAATCACCCCTCCACTTT
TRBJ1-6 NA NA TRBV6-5 CASSYSFSLEPLHF TGTGCCAGCAGTTACTCGTTTTCCTTGGAACCCCTCCACTTT
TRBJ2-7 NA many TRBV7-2 CASSLSPAGEQYF TGTGCCAGCAGCTTAAGTCCCGCGGGCGAGCAGTACTTC
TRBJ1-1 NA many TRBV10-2 CASSESTLAFF TGCGCCAGCAGTGAGTCGACTCTAGCTTTCTTT
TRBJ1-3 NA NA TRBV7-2 CASSLVGTSGNTIYF TGTGCCAGCAGCTTAGTCGGCACCTCGGGAAACACCATATATTTT
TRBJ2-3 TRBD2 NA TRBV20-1 CSALKLAGVTDTQYF TGCAGTGCTCTCAAACTAGCGGGAGTCACAGATACGCAGTATTTT